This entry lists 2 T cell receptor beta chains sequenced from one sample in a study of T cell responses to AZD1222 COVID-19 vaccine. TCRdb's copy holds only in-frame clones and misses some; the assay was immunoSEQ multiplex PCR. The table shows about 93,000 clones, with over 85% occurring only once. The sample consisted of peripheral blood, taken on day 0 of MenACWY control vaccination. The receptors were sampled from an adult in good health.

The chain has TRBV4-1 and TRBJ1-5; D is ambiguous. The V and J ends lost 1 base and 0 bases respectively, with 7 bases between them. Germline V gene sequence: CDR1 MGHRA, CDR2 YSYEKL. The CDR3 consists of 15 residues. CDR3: CASSQVDDSNQPQHF. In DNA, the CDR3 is TGCGCCAGCAGCCAAGTTGATGATAGCAATCAGCCCCAGCATTTT.

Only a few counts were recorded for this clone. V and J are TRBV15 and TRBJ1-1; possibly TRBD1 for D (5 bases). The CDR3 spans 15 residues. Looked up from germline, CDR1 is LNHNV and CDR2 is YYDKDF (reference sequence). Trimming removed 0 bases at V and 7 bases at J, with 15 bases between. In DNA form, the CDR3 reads TGTGCCACCAGCAGAGATCAGGGCCCAAAAGATGAAGCTTTCTTT. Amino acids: CATSRDQGPKDEAFF.